This T cell receptor (beta chain) was recovered during a study of blood T cell repertoires in COVID-19. Study context: Nucleic acid was either cDNA or gDNA, and it came from T cells, B-cell-depleted T cells, or PBMCs.

Sequenced by immunoSEQ multiplex PCR; TCRdb stores in-frame clones only, minus some. The data hold some 160,000 clones, with 84% observed a single time. This sequence originates from a woman aged 50 to 60 who had recovered from COVID-19. Sequenced material: PBMCs or T cells enriched from blood (not recorded which).

The CDR3 bases are TGCAGCCCACGCTCAACTACTAAGCAGTACTTC. As protein: CSPRSTTKQYF. V gene TRBV29-1 combines with J gene TRBJ2-7; D remains ambiguous. Germline CDR1 reads SQVTM; CDR2 reads ANQGSEA. Trimming took 8 bases from V and 8 from J, leaving 16 bases between them. CDR3 length: 11 residues.